These 13 T cell receptor beta chains came from one sample sequenced in a study of T cells in localized non-small cell lung cancer. TCRdb keeps only in-frame clones here, not all; method: immunoSEQ multiplex PCR. This repertoire shows 70,000 to 90,000 clones, approximately 80% found once; its top ten account for roughly 9.8%. The sample consisted of peripheral blood, taken before any cancer treatment. These receptors were collected from an older female donor with stage I lung adenocarcinoma.

The chain combines TRBV10-3 with TRBJ1-2; the match to TRBD1 covers 7 bases. The CDR3 spans 13 residues. Germline V gives CDR1 ENHRY, CDR2 SYGVKD. V lost 5 bases, J lost 4 bases, and 4 bases stayed unmatched. The CDR3 nucleotides read TGTGCCATCAGTCCGGGACAGACCTATGGCTACACCTTC. It codes for CAISPGQTYGYTF.

In regard to this clone: This sample includes further DNA sequences coding for the same CDR3. This chain links TRBV5-1 with TRBJ1-6, with 8 nucleotides matching TRBD1. CDR1 and CDR2 from the germline V gene are SGHRS and YFSETQ. The CDR3 has 14 amino acids. Trimming took 2 bases from V and 7 from J; bases not matched to a gene: 2. For the CDR3, the DNA is TGCGCCAGCAGCTTTGGGACAGGAAATTCACCCCTCCACTTT. It yields the protein CASSFGTGNSPLHF.

The gene calls are TRBV6-5 and TRBJ1-2, with 7 bases fitting TRBD1. The CDR3 has 13 amino acids. Per the germline V gene, CDR1 is MNHEY and CDR2 is SVGAGI. J gave up 4 bases and V 5 bases, and 4 bases lay outside the gene matches. In DNA, the CDR3 is TGTGCCAGCAGTGTGGACAGGACCTATGGCTACACCTTC. Its protein product is CASSVDRTYGYTF.

This clone qualifies as medium-sized. The chain combines TRBV7-6 with TRBJ2-1; 8 bases match TRBD2. The V segment lost 5 bases and the J segment 2 bases; nucleotides outside the gene matches: 8. This CDR3 has 16 residues. From germline, CDR1 is SGHVS and CDR2 FNYEAQ. The CDR3 loop is CASSPTSATPYNEQFF. CDR3 bases: TGTGCCAGCAGCCCGACTAGCGCAACTCCCTACAATGAGCAGTTCTTC.

V gene TRBV5-6 combines with J gene TRBJ2-1; 12 nucleotides match TRBD2. Unmatched junction bases numbered 7, after V lost 0 bases and J lost 9 bases. The CDR3 is made up of 16 amino acids. Germline loops: CDR1 SGHDT, CDR2 YYEEEE. The CDR3 coding sequence is TGTGCCAGCAGCTTGGTATTCCTAGCGGGAGGGGGTGAGCAGTTCTTC. It is translated as CASSLVFLAGGGEQFF.

The rearrangement uses TRBV19 and TRBJ1-1; D remains unclear. The V gene lost 1 base and the J gene lost 1 base, with 7 bases spanning the gap. This CDR3 contains 14 residues. In germline, CDR1 is LNHDA, CDR2 SQIVND (reference sequence). The CDR3 region has the DNA TGTGCCAGTAGTATAGCGCGGGGGAACACTGAAGCTTTCTTT. Its protein is CASSIARGNTEAFF.

This clone occurred once. V gene TRBV19 combines with J gene TRBJ1-5; D remains unclear. CDR3 size: 17 residues. Trimming stripped 4 bases from V and 0 bases from J, with 16 bases between. Germline V lookup: CDR1 LNHDA, CDR2 SQIVND (reference sequence). The CDR3: CASSTSIRRYSNQPQHF. The CDR3 nucleotides read TGTGCCAGTAGTACCTCCATCCGCCGGTATAGCAATCAGCCCCAGCATTTT.

The genes are TRBV4-3 and TRBJ1-5; D is undetermined. V lost 0 bases and J lost 4, with 4 bases in between. CDR3 length: 13 residues. Germline V gene data show CDR1 as LGHNA and CDR2 as YSLEER. CDR3 protein: CASSQDINQPQHF. The DNA of the CDR3 is TGCGCCAGCAGCCAAGATATTAATCAGCCCCAGCATTTT.

The rearrangement links TRBV5-4 to TRBJ1-2, with a weak D call TRBD1 (5 bases). The ends were cut back, 7 bases at V and 7 bases at J, with 20 bases in the middle. This CDR3 has 14 amino acids. Germline lookup yields CDR1 SGHNT and CDR2 YYREEE (reference sequence). The CDR3 spells CASGRGGFPTGYTF. CDR3 nucleotides: TGTGCCAGCGGCCGGGGGGGGTTCCCTACTGGCTACACCTTC.

The CDR3 spells CASGLPPFNTEAFF. The CDR3 DNA follows: TGTGCTAGTGGTTTGCCCCCTTTTAACACTGAAGCTTTCTTT. The V and J genes are TRBV12-5 and TRBJ1-1, with D uncertain. This CDR3 is 14 amino acids long. Trimming removed 2 bases from V and 2 bases from J, with 9 bases in between. Germline V CDR1 and CDR2: LGHNT, FRNRAP.

By sample fraction, this clone is medium-sized. The rearrangement links TRBV19 to TRBJ1-2; maybe TRBD1 (5 bases). Per the germline V gene, CDR1 is LNHDA and CDR2 is SQIVND (reference sequence). The CDR3 is 13 residues long. V dropped 5 bases and J dropped 3 bases, with 10 bases sitting between them. The CDR3 coding sequence is TGTGCCAGTAGTTCAGGGTACGACTATGGCTACACCTTC. Translated: CASSSGYDYGYTF.

This clone has a handful of counts. The chain is built from TRBV5-4 and TRBJ2-7; D might be TRBD1 or TRBD2, each matching 5 bases. Trimming took off 4 bases at V and 3 bases at J, with 14 bases between the two ends. Germline CDR1 and CDR2: SGHNT and YYREEE (reference sequence). CDR3 length: 14 residues. As DNA, the CDR3 is TGTGCCAGCAGCACCGGGGACGGCCTCTACGAGCAGTACTTC. Encoded protein: CASSTGDGLYEQYF.

The J gene is TRBJ1-1, the V gene TRBV7-9, with no clear D. Germline assignment: CDR1 SEHNR and CDR2 FQNEAQ (reference sequence). The CDR3 consists of 15 residues. V dropped 0 bases and J dropped 5 bases, with 13 bases sitting between them. The CDR3 loop is CASSLAVGLETEAFF. CDR3 sequence (DNA): TGTGCCAGCAGCTTAGCGGTAGGGTTGGAGACTGAAGCTTTCTTT.